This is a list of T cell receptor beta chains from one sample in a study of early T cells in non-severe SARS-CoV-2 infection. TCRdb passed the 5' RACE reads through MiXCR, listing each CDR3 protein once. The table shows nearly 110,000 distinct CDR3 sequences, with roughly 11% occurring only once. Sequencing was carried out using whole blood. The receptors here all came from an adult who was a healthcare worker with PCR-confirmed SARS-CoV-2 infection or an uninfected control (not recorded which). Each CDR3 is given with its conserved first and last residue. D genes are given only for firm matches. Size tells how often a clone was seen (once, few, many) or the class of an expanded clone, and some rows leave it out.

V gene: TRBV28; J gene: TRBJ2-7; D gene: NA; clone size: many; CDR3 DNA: TGTGCCAGCAGTTTAGAACGGGATGCTGATGGCGAGCAGTACTTC; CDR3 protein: CASSLERDADGEQYF
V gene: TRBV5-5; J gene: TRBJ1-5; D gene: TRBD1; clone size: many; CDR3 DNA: TGTGCCAGCAGCCCTGACAGGGATCAGCCCCAGCATTTT; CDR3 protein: CASSPDRDQPQHF
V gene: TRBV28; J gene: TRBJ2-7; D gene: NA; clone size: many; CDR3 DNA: TGTGCCAGCAGTGACCGGACTCCCGGACTCTCCTACGAGCAGTACTTC; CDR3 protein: CASSDRTPGLSYEQYF
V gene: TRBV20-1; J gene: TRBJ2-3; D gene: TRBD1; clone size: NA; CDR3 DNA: TGCAGTGCTTCCGGGACAGGGTCGGGAAGCACAGATACGCAGTATTTT; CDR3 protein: CSASGTGSGSTDTQYF
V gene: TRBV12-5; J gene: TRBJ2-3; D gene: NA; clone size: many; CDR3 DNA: TGTGCTAGTGGTTTCGGGATCGGGGATACGCAGTATTTT; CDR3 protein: CASGFGIGDTQYF
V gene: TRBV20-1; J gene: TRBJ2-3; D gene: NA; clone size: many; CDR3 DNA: TGCAGTGCTAGAGACCCGCTGGACCCCACAGATACGCAGTATTTT; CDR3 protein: CSARDPLDPTDTQYF
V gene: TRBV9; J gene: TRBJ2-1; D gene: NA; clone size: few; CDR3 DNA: TGTGCCAGCAGCGTGAGTAATGAGCAGTTCTTC; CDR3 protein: CASSVSNEQFF
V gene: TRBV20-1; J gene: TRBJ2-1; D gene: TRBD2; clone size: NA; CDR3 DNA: TGCAGTGCTAGTATCATAGCGGGAGAGGGATTAGTAGGTAGGGAGCAGTTCTTC; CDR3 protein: CSASIIAGEGLVGREQFF
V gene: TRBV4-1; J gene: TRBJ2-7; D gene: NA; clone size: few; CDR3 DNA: TGCGCCAGCAGCCGCAGCCAGTCGAGCGAGCAGTACTTC; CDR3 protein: CASSRSQSSEQYF
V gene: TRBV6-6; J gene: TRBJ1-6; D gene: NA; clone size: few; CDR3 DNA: TGTGCCAGCAGTAGCCCCGAGAATTCACCCCTCCACTTT; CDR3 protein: CASSSPENSPLHF
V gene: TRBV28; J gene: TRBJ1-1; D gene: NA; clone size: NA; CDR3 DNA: TGTGCCAGCAGCCCCGCCTCCGGCTCTTTCTTT; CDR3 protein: CASSPASGSFF
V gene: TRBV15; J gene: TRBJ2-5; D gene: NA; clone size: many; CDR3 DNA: TGTGCCACCAGCAGAGACCGGACACCGGTGGTAGAGACCCAGTACTTC; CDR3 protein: CATSRDRTPVVETQYF
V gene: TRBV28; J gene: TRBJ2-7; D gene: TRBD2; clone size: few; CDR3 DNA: TGTGCCAGCAGTTTGGAAGCGGGAGGGCCTGACGAGCAGTACTTC; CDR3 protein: CASSLEAGGPDEQYF
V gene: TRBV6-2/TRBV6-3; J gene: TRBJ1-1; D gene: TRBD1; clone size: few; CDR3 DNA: TGTGCCAGCAGTTACCCGCGGGACAGATCTTCTCCTTTCTTT; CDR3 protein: CASSYPRDRSSPFF
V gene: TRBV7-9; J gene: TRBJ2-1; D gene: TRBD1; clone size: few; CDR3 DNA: TGTGCCAGCAGCCCCCGGGACAGGGACTACAATGAGCAGTTCTTC; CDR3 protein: CASSPRDRDYNEQFF
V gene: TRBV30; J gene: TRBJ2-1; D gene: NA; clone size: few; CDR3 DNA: TGTGCCTGGAGTGTACGCCAGGAGGTACCTGAGCAGTTCTTC; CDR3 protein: CAWSVRQEVPEQFF
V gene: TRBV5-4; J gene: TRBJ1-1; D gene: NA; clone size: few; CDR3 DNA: TGTGCCAGCAGGGCCGTCGGGACCCGAGTAGAGAACACTGAAGCTTTCTTT; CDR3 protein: CASRAVGTRVENTEAFF
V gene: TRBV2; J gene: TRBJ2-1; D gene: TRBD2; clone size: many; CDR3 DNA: TGTGCCAGCAGTGAAGCGTCCCCGGGACTAGCGGGAGATCCGTTTGAGCAGTTCTTC; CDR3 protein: CASSEASPGLAGDPFEQFF
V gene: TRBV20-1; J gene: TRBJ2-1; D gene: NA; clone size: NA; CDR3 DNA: TGCAGTGAGGGGGGGACCTACAATGAGCAGTTCTTC; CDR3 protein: CSEGGTYNEQFF
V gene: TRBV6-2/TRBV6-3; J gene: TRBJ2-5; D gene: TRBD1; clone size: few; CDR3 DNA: TGTGCCAGCAGAACAAGGCGGACAGGGGAGTCGGAGACCCAGTACTTC; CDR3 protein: CASRTRRTGESETQYF
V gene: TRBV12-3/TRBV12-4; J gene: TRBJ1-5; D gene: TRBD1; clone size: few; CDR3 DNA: TGTGCCAGCAGTTACTCTCGGGACAGGGGTTTGTGGCCCCAGCATTTT; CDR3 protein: CASSYSRDRGLWPQHF
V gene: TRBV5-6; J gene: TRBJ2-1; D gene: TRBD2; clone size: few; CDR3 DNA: TGTGCCAGCAGCTTGCTCACTAGCGGGAGCAATCATGAGCAGTTCTTC; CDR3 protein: CASSLLTSGSNHEQFF
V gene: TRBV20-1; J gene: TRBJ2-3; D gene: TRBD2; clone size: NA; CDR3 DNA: TGCAGTGCTGGCCCTAGCGGGAATACAGATACGCAGTATTTT; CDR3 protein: CSAGPSGNTDTQYF
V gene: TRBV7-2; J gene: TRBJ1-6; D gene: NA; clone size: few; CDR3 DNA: TGTGCCAGCAGCCCCCATGGATCCGGGACGGCTTCACCCCTCCACTTT; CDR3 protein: CASSPHGSGTASPLHF
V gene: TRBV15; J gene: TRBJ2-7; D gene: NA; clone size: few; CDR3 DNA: TGTGCCACCAGCAGAGATGCGAGTCTGCAGTACTTC; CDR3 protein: CATSRDASLQYF
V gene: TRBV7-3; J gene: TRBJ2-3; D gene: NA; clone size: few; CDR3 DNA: TGTGCCAGCAGCTTAGAACGCACAGATACGCAGTATTTT; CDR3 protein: CASSLERTDTQYF
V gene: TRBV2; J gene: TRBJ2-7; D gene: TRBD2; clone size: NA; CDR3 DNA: TGTGCCAGCAGTGCCCCTGCGGGAGTCGTCTCCTACGAGCAGTACTTC; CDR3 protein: CASSAPAGVVSYEQYF
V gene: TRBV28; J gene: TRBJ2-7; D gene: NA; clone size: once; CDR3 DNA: TGTGCCGCCTCTGGGGCCACCACCTACGAGCAGTACTTC; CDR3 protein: CAASGATTYEQYF
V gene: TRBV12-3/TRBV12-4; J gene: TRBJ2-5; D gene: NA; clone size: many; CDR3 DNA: TGTGCCAGCAGTTTGACTGGCAGGGAAGAAGAGACCCAGTACTTC; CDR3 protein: CASSLTGREEETQYF
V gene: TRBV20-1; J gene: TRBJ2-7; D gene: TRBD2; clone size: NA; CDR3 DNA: TGCAGTGCATATGGGGGTAGCGGGGGCTCCTACGAGCAGTACTTC; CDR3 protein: CSAYGGSGGSYEQYF
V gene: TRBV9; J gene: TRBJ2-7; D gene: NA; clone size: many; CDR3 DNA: TGTGCCAGCAGCCCCCGGGGCATGTTAGGCTACGAGCAGTACTTC; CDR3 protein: CASSPRGMLGYEQYF
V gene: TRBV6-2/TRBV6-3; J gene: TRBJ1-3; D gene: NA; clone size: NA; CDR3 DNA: TGTGCCAGCAGGAATCCTGGAAACACCATATATTTT; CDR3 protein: CASRNPGNTIYF
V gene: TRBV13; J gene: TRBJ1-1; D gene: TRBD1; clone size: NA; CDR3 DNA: TGTGCCAGCGGGGACAGAATCGGTCCTGAAGCTTTCTTT; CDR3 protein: CASGDRIGPEAFF
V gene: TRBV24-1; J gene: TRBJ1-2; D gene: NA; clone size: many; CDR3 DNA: TGTGCCACCAGTGATATGGGCCTTAACTATGGCTACACCTTC; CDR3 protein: CATSDMGLNYGYTF
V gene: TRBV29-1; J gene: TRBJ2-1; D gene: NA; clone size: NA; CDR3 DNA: TGCAGCGTTGTACAGCCTTCTTACAATGAGCAGTTCTTC; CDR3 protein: CSVVQPSYNEQFF
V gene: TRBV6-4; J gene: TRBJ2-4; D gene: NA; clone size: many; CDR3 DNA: TGTGCCAGCAGTGACGATACTGGGGGGGGCCATAACATTCAGTACTTC; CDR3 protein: CASSDDTGGGHNIQYF
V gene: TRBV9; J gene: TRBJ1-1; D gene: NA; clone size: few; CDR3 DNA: TGTGCCAGCAGCGGCTTTTCTATTCCGAACACTGAAGCTTTCTTT; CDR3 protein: CASSGFSIPNTEAFF
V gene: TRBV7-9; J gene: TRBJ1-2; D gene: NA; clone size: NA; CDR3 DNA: TGTGCCAGCAGCCCTGACCCATACTATGGCTACACCTTC; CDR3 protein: CASSPDPYYGYTF
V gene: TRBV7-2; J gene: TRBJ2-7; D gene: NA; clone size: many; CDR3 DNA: TGTGCCAGCAGCTTAGTTCGGGCCCCCCTGGAGCAGTACTTC; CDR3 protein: CASSLVRAPLEQYF
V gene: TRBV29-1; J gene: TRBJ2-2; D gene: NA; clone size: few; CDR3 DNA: TGCAGCGTTGCGTCAGGGATCCACCAGGGCACCGGGGAGCTGTTTTTT; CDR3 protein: CSVASGIHQGTGELFF
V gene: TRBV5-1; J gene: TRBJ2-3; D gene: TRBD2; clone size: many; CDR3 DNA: TGCGCCAGCAGCTTGAGTAGCGGGAGGTCGGATACGCAGTATTTT; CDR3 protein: CASSLSSGRSDTQYF
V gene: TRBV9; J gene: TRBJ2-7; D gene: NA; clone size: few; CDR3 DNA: TGTGCCAGCAGCCTCACGGGAGCATCTTACGAGCAGTACTTC; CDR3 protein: CASSLTGASYEQYF
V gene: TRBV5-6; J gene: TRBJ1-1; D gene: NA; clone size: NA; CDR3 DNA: TGTGCCAGCAGCTTGCCCACGACCATTAACACTGAAGCTTTCTTT; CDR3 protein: CASSLPTTINTEAFF
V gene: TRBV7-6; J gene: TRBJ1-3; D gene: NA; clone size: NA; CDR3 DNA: TGTGCCAGCAGCTTATTTCTGGGGGGAAGCTCTGGAAACACCATATATTTT; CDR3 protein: CASSLFLGGSSGNTIYF
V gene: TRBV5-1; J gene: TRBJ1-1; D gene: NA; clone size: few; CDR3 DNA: TGCGCCAGCAGCTGGGCCCCGAGGGACACTGAAGCTTTCTTT; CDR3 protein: CASSWAPRDTEAFF
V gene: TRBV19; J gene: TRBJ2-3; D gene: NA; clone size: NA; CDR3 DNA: TGTGCCAGTAGTATAACGCAGCGCACAGATACGCAGTATTTT; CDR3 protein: CASSITQRTDTQYF
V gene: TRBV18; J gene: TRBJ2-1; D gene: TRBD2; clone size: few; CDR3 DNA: TGTGCCAGCTCACCACCGGGCCAGAGCGGGAATCGGTCCTTC; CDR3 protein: CASSPPGQSGNRSF
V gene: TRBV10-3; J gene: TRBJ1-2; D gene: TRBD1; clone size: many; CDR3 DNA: TGTGCCATCAGTGGAAGGGACAGACACAACTATGGCTACACCTTC; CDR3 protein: CAISGRDRHNYGYTF
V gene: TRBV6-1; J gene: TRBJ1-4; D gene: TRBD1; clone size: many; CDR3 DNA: TGTGCCAGCAGTGAATCGCCAGGGGGATATGAAAAACTGTTTTTT; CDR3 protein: CASSESPGGYEKLFF
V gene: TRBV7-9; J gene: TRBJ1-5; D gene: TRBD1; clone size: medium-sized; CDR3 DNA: TGTGCCAGCAGCCGACAGGGTGGCAATCAGCCCCAGCATTTT; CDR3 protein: CASSRQGGNQPQHF
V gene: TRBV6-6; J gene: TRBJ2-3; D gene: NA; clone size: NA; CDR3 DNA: TGTGCCAGCAGATTACTAGGGCGGGTTAGAGAAGATACGCAGTATTTT; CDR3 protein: CASRLLGRVREDTQYF
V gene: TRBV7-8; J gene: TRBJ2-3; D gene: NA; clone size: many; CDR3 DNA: TGTGCCAGCAGCTTAGCAGGGATTACCAATCGGGCAGATACGCAGTATTTT; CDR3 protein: CASSLAGITNRADTQYF
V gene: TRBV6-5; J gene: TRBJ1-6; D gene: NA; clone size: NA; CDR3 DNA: TGTGCCAGCAGTTGGGGGAATAGGGAAACACCCCTCCACTTT; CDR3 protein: CASSWGNRETPLHF
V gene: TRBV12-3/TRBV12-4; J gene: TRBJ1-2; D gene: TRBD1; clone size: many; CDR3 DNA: TGTGCCAGCAGTTTCCCAGGGGGCAATGGCTACACCTTC; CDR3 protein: CASSFPGGNGYTF
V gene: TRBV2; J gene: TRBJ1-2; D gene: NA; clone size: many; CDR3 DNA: TGTGCCAGCAGTGAATCCGGAGGGGGGTTCCCTGGCTACACCTTC; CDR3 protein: CASSESGGGFPGYTF
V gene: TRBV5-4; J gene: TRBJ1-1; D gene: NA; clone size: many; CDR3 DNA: TGTGCCAGCGAGTCCAGAGGGGCCGGCGGTAGGACTACTGAAGCTTTCTTT; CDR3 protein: CASESRGAGGRTTEAFF
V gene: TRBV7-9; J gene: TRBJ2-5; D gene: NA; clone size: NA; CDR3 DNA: TGTGCCAGCAGCCCTATGTCCGGGACCCAGTACTTC; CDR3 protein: CASSPMSGTQYF